Following are 7 T cell receptor beta chains from one sample sequenced in a study of PD-1 blockade in classical Hodgkin lymphoma. TCRdb's copy holds only in-frame clones and misses some; the assay was immunoSEQ multiplex PCR. The sample includes about 66,000 clones, around 75% of them seen just once. Each and every patient relapsed after autologous stem cell transplantation, and patients got differing brentuximab vedotin exposure. The sample consisted of peripheral blood mononuclear cells (PBMCs), taken before the second cycle of nivolumab. The receptors originated from a human donor with classical Hodgkin lymphoma.

The chain combines TRBV6-1 with TRBJ1-5; maybe TRBD1 (6 bases). Trimming removed 5 bases from V and 5 bases from J, with 13 bases in between. Looked up from germline, CDR1 is MNHNS and CDR2 is SASEGT. CDR3 length equals 14 residues. The CDR3 sequence is CASSLDSPYQPQHF. DNA for the CDR3: TGTGCCAGCAGTCTGGACAGTCCTTATCAGCCCCAGCATTTT.

The rearrangement joins TRBV11-2 to TRBJ2-2; 7 nucleotides agree with TRBD2. There are 15 residues in the CDR3. Germline CDR1 and CDR2: SGHAT and FQNNGV. Trimming took 4 bases from V and 3 from J; bases not matched to a gene: 5. The CDR3 sequence: CASSSPAGYTGELFF. The CDR3 nucleotides are TGTGCCAGCAGCTCCCCAGCGGGATACACCGGGGAGCTGTTTTTT.

This clone has just a few counts. The rearrangement uses TRBV6-5 and TRBJ2-7; tentative D call: TRBD2 (6 bases). CDR3 length: 13 residues. Germline CDR1 and CDR2: MNHEY and SVGAGI. The V end lost 6 bases, the J end lost 7 bases, and 16 bases lay between the germline ends. This chain's CDR3 is CASSPGRWGEQYF. CDR3 bases: TGTGCCAGCAGCCCTGGGAGGTGGGGTGAGCAGTACTTC.

J is TRBJ1-1 and V is TRBV6-1, with D possibly TRBD1 on 5 matching bases. The germline V gene has CDR1 MNHNS and CDR2 SASEGT. CDR3 length: 13 residues. V lost 4 bases and J 4 bases, leaving 10 bases between the germline ends. The CDR3: CASSVRGITEAFF. CDR3 DNA: TGTGCCAGCAGTGTAAGGGGTATCACTGAAGCTTTCTTT.

CDR3 sequence (DNA): TGTGCCAGCAGTTACTCTCAGGTGTACTATGGCTACACCTTC. This sequence encodes CASSYSQVYYGYTF. The V and J genes are TRBV6-5 and TRBJ1-2; unclear D gene. In germline, CDR1 is MNHEY, CDR2 SVGAGI. V lost 0 bases and J 3 bases, leaving 8 bases between the germline ends. The CDR3 sequence is 14 residues long.

The table lists this clone with a few counts. CDR3: CASSLVGSYYSNQPQHF. The CDR3 region has the DNA TGTGCCAGCAGCTTAGTTGGCAGCTACTATAGCAATCAGCCCCAGCATTTT. The V gene is TRBV11-2, the J gene TRBJ1-5; D gene ambiguous. CDR1 and CDR2 from the germline V gene are SGHAT and FQNNGV. V was cut by 1 base and J by 0 bases, with 13 bases left in between. The CDR3 is 17 residues long.

The rearrangement uses TRBV2 and TRBJ2-2; D may be TRBD2 (5 bases). CDR1 and CDR2 from the germline V gene are SNHLY and FYNNEI. V lost 8 bases to trimming and J lost 0 bases, with 13 bases between them. The CDR3 contains 15 residues. In DNA, the CDR3 is TGTGCCAGCCAGAGATTAGCGACGAACACCGGGGAGCTGTTTTTT. It specifies CASQRLATNTGELFF.